This entry describes one TCR beta chain. In the original processing: Amplification from reference gene primers served as the basis for estimated nucleated cell counts. This table comes from immunoSEQ multiplex PCR, and its TCRdb copy is limited to in-frame clones, with some not included. V and J calls and clone size are given by that table; D and trimming were obtained from the DNA. The sample yields 250,000 to 350,000 clones, around 91% seen once. These data are taken from a study of blood T cell repertoires in COVID-19. Study in general: Material from acute and convalescent COVID-19 was sourced from the United States, Italy and Spain. The analysed material was cDNA or gDNA that came from T cells, B-cell-depleted T cells, or PBMCs.

This CDR3 has 16 residues. Germline loops: CDR1 SGDLS, CDR2 YYNGEE. The V gene lost 4 bases and the J gene lost 0 bases, with 17 bases spanning the gap. Sample: PBMCs or T cells enriched from blood (not recorded which). The genes are TRBV9 and TRBJ2-7; weak D call: TRBD1 (5 bases). This TCR was recovered from a woman younger than 30 who had recovered from COVID-19. CDR3 nucleotide sequence: TGTGCCAGCAGCCCCAAAACAGGCGACATCTCCTACGAGCAGTACTTC. Its protein is CASSPKTGDISYEQYF.